The rows below give T cell receptor beta chains drawn from one sample of a study of CD8+ T cells in alopecia areata. Profiled with immunoSEQ multiplex PCR; TCRdb holds only in-frame clones, not every one. The table has 150,000 or so clones, more than 40% seen once. The sequencing sample was made of CD4+ T cells sorted from blood. The receptors originated from a human donor with alopecia areata. Both conserved end residues are part of each CDR3. The D gene is left open where the match is weak. The listing skips clone size in some rows; elsewhere it reads once, few, many or a size class.

cdr3_nt cdr3_aa v_call d_call j_call clone_size
TGTGCCAGCTCGATCTTCCCAGGCGGGACAAATGAGCAGTTCTTC CASSIFPGGTNEQFF TRBV5-6 . TRBJ2-1 few
TGTGCCAGCTCACCACAGCCTAGCGGACTAGCCAAAAACATTCAGTACTTC CASSPQPSGLAKNIQYF TRBV18 TRBD2 TRBJ2-4 .
TGTGCCTGGGGACGGACAGGGACGAACACTGAAGCTTTCTTT CAWGRTGTNTEAFF TRBV30 TRBD1 TRBJ1-1 .
TGTGCCAGCAGTTCGGACAGGAACTATGGCTACACCTTC CASSSDRNYGYTF TRBV6-5 TRBD1 TRBJ1-2 .
TGTGCCAGCAGTCGAGGGGGACTAAAGTACGAGCAGTACTTC CASSRGGLKYEQYF TRBV28 . TRBJ2-7 few
TGTGCCAGCAGACCGAGACCGATAGGAGATCAGCCCCAGCATTTT CASRPRPIGDQPQHF TRBV2 . TRBJ1-5 .
TGCGCCAGCAGCTTGGCCGGAGGGTGGACTGAAGCTTTCTTT CASSLAGGWTEAFF TRBV5-1 . TRBJ1-1 .
TGTGCCAGCAGTTACCGACAGGTTCTAGTCTATTTT CASSYRQVLVYF TRBV2 . TRBJ2-3 .
TGCGCCAGCAGTCGGGGGACAGATACGCAGTATTTT CASSRGTDTQYF TRBV10-2 . TRBJ2-3 few
TGTGCCAGCAGCTTTGGGACAGGGGCTTCCGACACTGAAGCTTTCTTT CASSFGTGASDTEAFF TRBV5-6 TRBD1 TRBJ1-1 .
TGTGCCAGCAGCTTTTATGGCGGGGAAGAGACCCAGTACTTC CASSFYGGEETQYF TRBV11-2 . TRBJ2-5 .
TGTGCCAGCAGCTTAGTCCACGGACCAAACATTCAGTACTTC CASSLVHGPNIQYF TRBV11-2 . TRBJ2-4 .
TGTGCCAGCTCACCCCTCTCTCTGACTAGCTCCTACAATGAGCAGTTCTTC CASSPLSLTSSYNEQFF TRBV18 . TRBJ2-1 few
TGTGCCAGCAGTTTCTCCACTCCTTCTGGAAACACCATATATTTT CASSFSTPSGNTIYF TRBV28 . TRBJ1-3 .
TGTGCCTGGAACCTCCTCCGGGACGGAGAGAAGACCCAGTACTTC CAWNLLRDGEKTQYF TRBV30 . TRBJ2-5 once
TGCAGCACGGGAACAGGGGAGGATCAGCCCCAGCATTTT CSTGTGEDQPQHF TRBV29-1 TRBD1 TRBJ1-5 .
TGTGCCAGCAGCAGTATTTCGGGCCTGTTAACTGGGGCCAACGTCCTGACTTTC CASSSISGLLTGANVLTF TRBV7-9 . TRBJ2-6 .
TGCAGCGTGATGAACGGCTACGAGCAGTACTTC CSVMNGYEQYF TRBV29-1 . TRBJ2-7 .
TGCAGCGTTGAAAGGCGGCTCTCCTACAATGAGCAGTTCTTC CSVERRLSYNEQFF TRBV29-1 . TRBJ2-1 few
TGCAGCGTGGCTATAGCGGGAGCGGCCTACGAGCAGTACTTC CSVAIAGAAYEQYF TRBV29-1 TRBD2 TRBJ2-7 .
TGTGCCAGCAGTTTAGGCCTACCGGGCTTGTATTTT CASSLGLPGLYF TRBV27 . TRBJ2-3 once
TGTGCCAGCAGTATGGGACAGGGGGCGGACATGAACACTGAAGCTTTCTTT CASSMGQGADMNTEAFF TRBV28 TRBD1 TRBJ1-1 .
TGTGCCAGCAGAGACTGGGACTACACAGATACGCAGTATTTT CASRDWDYTDTQYF TRBV2 TRBD2 TRBJ2-3 .
TGTGCCAGCAGTTACATTTCGGGAATCTACTATGGCTACACCTTC CASSYISGIYYGYTF TRBV6-5 . TRBJ1-2 .
TGCAGCGTTGATGGTGCTGAGCAGTTCTTC CSVDGAEQFF TRBV29-1 . TRBJ2-1 .
TGCAGCGTTTTTCGGAGCACCGGGGAGCTGTTTTTT CSVFRSTGELFF TRBV29-1 . TRBJ2-2 .
TGTGCCAGCTCACCACCGGGGCCCAAGGTGCAGTTCTTC CASSPPGPKVQFF TRBV18 . TRBJ2-1 few
TGCAGCGTGACGCATCTAAGCCATCTAGCATCCGAGCAGTACTTC CSVTHLSHLASEQYF TRBV29-1 . TRBJ2-7 few
TGCGCCAGCAGCTTGTCTGCGGGGGTCCAAGAGACCCAGTACTTC CASSLSAGVQETQYF TRBV5-1 TRBD2 TRBJ2-5 few
TGTGCCAGCAGTGAAGCCCCCGGGTCTGAGACCCAGTACTTC CASSEAPGSETQYF TRBV2 . TRBJ2-5 .
TGTGCCAGTAGTGCCGGGTCCTACTACGAGCAGTACTTC CASSAGSYYEQYF TRBV19 . TRBJ2-7 .